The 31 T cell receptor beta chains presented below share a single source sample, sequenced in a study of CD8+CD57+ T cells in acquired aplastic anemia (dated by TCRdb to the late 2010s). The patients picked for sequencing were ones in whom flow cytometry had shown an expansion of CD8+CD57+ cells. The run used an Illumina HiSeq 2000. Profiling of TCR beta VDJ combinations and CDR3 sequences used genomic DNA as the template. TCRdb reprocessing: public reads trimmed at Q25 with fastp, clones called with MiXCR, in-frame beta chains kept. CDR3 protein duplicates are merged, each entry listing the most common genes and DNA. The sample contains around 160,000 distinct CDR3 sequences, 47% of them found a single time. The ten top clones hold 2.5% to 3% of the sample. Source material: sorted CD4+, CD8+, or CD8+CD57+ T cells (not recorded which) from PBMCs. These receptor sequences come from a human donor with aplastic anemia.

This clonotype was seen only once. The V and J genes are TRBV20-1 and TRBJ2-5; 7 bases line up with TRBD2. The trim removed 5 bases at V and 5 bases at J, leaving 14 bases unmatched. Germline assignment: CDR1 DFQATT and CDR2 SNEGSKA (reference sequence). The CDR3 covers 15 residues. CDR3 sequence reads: CSAVTRLAQSETQYF. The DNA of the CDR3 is TGCAGTGCTGTAACAAGACTAGCTCAATCGGAGACCCAGTACTTC.

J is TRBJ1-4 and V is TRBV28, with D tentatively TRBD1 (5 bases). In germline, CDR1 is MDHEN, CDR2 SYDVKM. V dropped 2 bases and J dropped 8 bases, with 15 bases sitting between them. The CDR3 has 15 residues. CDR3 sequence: CASSLRGAQKEKLFF. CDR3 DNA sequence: TGTGCCAGCAGTTTACGAGGGGCTCAGAAAGAAAAACTGTTTTTT.

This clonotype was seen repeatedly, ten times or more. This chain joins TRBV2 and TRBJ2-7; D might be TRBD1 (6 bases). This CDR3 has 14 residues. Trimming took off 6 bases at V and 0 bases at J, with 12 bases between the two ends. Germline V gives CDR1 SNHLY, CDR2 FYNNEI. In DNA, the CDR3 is TGTGCCAGCAGGGACAGCGACCACTCCTACGAGCAGTACTTC. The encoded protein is CASRDSDHSYEQYF.

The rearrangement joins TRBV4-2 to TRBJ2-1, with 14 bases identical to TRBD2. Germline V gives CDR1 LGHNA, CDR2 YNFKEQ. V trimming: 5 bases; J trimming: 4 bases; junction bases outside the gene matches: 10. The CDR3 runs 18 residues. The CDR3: CASSTGLAGGRGYNEQFF. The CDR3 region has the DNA TGTGCCAGCAGCACCGGACTAGCGGGGGGCCGTGGATACAATGAGCAGTTCTTC.

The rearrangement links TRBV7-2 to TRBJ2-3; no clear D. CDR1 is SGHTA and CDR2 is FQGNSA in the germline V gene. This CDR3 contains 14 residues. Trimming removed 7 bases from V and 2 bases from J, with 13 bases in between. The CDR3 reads CASKPRLVTDTQYF. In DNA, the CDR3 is TGTGCCAGCAAGCCCCGCCTGGTCACAGATACGCAGTATTTT.

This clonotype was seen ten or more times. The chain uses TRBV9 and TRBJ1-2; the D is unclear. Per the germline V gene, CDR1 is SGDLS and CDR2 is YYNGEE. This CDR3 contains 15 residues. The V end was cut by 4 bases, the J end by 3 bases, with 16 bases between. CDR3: CASSPRRLSYYGYTF. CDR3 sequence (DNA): TGTGCCAGCAGCCCTCGGAGGCTAAGCTACTATGGCTACACCTTC.

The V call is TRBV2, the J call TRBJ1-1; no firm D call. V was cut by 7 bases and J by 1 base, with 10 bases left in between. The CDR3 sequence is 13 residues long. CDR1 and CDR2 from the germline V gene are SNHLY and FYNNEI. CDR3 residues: CASKRLSNTEAFF. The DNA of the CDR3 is TGTGCCAGCAAGAGGTTATCGAACACTGAAGCTTTCTTT.

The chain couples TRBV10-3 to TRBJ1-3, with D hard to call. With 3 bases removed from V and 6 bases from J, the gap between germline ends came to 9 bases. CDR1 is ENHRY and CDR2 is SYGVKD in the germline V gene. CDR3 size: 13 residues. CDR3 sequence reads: CAISEGPENTIYF. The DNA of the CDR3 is TGTGCCATCAGTGAAGGTCCAGAAAACACCATATATTTT.

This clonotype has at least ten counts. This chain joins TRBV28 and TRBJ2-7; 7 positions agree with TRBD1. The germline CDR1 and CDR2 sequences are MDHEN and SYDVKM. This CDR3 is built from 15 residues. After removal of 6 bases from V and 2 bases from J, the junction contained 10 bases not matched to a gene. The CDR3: CASRPTGANAYEQYF. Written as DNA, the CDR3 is TGTGCCAGCAGGCCCACAGGGGCGAACGCCTACGAGCAGTACTTC.

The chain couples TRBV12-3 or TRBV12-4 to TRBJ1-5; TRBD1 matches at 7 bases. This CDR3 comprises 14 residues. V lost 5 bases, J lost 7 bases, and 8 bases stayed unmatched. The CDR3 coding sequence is TGTGCCAGCAGTGCAGACAGGGAAGGACAGCCCCAGCATTTT. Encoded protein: CASSADREGQPQHF.

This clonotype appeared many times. The DNA for the CDR3 is TGTGCCAGCAGTGAGGGGTTACAGCCCCAGCATTTT. It yields the protein CASSEGLQPQHF. The rearrangement links TRBV6-2 or TRBV6-3 to TRBJ1-5, with D possibly TRBD1 on 5 matching bases. The ends were cut back, 5 bases at V and 7 bases at J, with 9 bases in the middle. This CDR3 has 12 amino acids. From germline, CDR1 is MNHEY and CDR2 SVGEGT.

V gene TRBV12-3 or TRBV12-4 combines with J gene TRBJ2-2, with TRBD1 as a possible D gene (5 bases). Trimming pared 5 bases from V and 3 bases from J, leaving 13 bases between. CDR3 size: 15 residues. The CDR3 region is CASSEDRPHTGELFF. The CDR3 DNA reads TGTGCCAGCAGTGAAGACAGACCTCACACCGGGGAGCTGTTTTTT.

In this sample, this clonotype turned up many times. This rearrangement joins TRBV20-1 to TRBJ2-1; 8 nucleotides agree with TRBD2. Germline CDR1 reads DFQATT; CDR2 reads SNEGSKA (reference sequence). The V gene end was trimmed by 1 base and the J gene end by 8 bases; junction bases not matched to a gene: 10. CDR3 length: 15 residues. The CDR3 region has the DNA TGCAGTGCTAGAGCGCCTAGCGGGTGGGGGGATGAGCAGTTCTTC. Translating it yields CSARAPSGWGDEQFF.

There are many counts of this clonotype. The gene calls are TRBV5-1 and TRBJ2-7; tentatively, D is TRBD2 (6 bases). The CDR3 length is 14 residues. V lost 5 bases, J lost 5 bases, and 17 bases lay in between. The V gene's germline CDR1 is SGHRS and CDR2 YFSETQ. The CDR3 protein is CASRSAGRLNEQYF. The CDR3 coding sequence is TGCGCCAGCAGATCGGCGGGACGTTTAAACGAGCAGTACTTC.

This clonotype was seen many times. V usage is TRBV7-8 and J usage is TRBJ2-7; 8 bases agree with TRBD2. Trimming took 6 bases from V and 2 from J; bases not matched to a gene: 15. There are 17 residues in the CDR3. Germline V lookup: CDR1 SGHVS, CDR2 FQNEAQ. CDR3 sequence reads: CASSSSAGTSLPYEQYF. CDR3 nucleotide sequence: TGTGCCAGCAGTTCCAGTGCCGGGACTAGTCTTCCCTACGAGCAGTACTTC.

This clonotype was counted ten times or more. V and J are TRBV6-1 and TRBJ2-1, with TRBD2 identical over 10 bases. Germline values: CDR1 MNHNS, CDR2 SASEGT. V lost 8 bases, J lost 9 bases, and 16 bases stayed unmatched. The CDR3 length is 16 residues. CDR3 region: CASHRSGSGRDSEQFF. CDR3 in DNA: TGTGCCAGCCATCGTTCCGGGAGCGGGAGGGATAGTGAGCAGTTCTTC.

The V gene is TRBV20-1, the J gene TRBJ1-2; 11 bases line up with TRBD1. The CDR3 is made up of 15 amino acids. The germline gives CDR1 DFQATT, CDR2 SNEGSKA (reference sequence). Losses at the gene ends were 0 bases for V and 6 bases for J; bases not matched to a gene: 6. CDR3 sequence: CSARDRGQGAHGYTF. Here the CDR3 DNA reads TGCAGTGCTAGAGATCGCGGACAGGGGGCTCATGGCTACACCTTC.

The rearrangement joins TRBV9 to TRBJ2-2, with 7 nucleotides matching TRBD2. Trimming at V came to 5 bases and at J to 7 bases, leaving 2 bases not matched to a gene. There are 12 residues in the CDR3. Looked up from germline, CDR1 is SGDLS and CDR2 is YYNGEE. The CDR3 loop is CASSGGDGELFF. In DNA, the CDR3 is TGTGCCAGCAGTGGGGGGGACGGGGAGCTGTTTTTT.

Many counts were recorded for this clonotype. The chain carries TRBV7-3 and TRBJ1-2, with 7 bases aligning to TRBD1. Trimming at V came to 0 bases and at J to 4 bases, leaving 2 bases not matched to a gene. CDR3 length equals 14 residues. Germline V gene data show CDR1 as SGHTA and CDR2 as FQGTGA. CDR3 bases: TGTGCCAGCAGCTTAACAGGGGGCGTCTATGGCTACACCTTC. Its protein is CASSLTGGVYGYTF.

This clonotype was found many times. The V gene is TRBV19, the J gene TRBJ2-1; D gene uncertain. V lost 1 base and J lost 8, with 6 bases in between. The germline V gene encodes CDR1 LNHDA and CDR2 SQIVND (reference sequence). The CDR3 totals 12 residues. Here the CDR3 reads CASSIGVDEQFF. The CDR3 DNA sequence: TGTGCCAGTAGTATAGGAGTCGATGAGCAGTTCTTC.

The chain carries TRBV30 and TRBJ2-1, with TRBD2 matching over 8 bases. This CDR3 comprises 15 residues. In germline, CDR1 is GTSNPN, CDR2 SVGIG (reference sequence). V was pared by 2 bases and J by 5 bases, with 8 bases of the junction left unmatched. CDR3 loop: CAWSRVAGRHNEQFF. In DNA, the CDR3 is TGTGCCTGGAGTCGAGTAGCGGGAAGGCACAATGAGCAGTTCTTC.

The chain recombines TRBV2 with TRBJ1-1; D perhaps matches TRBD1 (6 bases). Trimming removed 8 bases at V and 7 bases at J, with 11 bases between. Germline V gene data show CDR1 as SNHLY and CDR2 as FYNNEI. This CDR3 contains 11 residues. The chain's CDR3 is CASARGGEAFF. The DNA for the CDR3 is TGTGCCAGCGCTAGAGGGGGTGAAGCTTTCTTT.

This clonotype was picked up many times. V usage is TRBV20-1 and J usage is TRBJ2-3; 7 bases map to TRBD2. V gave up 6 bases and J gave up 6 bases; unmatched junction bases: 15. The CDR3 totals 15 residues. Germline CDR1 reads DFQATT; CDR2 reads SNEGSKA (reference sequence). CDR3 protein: CSANRPSGETDTQYF. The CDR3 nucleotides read TGCAGTGCAAACAGACCTAGCGGTGAGACGGATACGCAGTATTTT.

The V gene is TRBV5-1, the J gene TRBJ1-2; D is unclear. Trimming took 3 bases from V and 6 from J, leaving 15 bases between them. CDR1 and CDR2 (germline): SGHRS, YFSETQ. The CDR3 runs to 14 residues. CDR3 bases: TGCGCCAGCAGCTCCCTAGACGAGGGAAATGGCTACACCTTC. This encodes CASSSLDEGNGYTF.

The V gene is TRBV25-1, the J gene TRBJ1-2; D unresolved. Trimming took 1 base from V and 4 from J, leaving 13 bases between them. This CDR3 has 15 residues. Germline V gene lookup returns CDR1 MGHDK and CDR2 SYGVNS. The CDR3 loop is CASSESEKLFYGYTF. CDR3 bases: TGTGCCAGCAGTGAATCAGAAAAGCTCTTCTATGGCTACACCTTC.

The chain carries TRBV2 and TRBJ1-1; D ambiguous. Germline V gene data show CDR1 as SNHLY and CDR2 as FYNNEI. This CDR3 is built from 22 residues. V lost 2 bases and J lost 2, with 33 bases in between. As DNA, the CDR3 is TGTGCCAGCAGTGAACTAGTTGGCAGTGCTAGAGATCAACTAGGGCCTAACACTGAAGCTTTCTTT. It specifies CASSELVGSARDQLGPNTEAFF.

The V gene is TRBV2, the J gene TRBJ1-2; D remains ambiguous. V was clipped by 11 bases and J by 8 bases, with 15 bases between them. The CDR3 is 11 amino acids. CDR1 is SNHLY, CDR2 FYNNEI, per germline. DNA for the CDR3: TGTGCCGTCCAGATTGAGGTGGGCTACACCTTC. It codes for CAVQIEVGYTF. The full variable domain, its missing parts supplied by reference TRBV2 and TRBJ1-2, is EPEVTQTPSHQVTQMGQEVILRCVPISNHLYFYWYRQILGQKVEFLVSFYNNEISEKSEIFDDQFSVERPDGSNFTLKIRSTKLEDSAMYFCAVQIEVGYTFGSGTRLTVV.

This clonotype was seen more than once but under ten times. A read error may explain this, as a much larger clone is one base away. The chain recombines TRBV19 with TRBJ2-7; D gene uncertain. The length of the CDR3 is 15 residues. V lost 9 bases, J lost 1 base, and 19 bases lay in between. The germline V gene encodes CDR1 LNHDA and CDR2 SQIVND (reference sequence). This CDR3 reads CASSFATLLSYEQYF. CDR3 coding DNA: TGTGCCAGCAGCTTCGCCACCCTACTTTCCTACGAGCAGTACTTC.

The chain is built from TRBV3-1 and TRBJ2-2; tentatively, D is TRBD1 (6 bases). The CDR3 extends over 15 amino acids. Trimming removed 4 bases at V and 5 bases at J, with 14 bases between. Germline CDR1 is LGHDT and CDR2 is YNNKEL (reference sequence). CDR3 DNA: TGTGCCAGCAGCCTCACCGAACAGGGAACCGGGGAGCTGTTTTTT. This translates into CASSLTEQGTGELFF.

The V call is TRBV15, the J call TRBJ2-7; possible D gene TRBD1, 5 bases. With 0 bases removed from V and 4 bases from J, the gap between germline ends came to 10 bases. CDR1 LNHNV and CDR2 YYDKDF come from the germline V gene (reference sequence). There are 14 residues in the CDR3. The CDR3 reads CATSRDRGRYEQYF. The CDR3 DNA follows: TGTGCCACCAGCAGAGATAGGGGCCGATACGAGCAGTACTTC.

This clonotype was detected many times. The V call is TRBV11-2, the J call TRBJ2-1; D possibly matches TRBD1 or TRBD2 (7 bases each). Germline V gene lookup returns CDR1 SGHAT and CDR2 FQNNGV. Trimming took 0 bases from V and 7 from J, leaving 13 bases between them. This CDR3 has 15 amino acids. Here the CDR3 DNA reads TGTGCCAGCAGCTTAGAAGGGAGGGGGCGAAATGAGCAGTTCTTC. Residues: CASSLEGRGRNEQFF.